This T cell receptor (beta chain) came from a study of T cells after yellow fever vaccination (dated by TCRdb to the late 2010s). Notes on the research overall: The SMART-Seq v4 Ultra Low Input RNA kit was used to prepare libraries from fractions with low cell numbers. Two healthy male donors, one aged 18 to 30 and one aged 30 to 40 years, made up the cohort. To follow T-cell clones before and after primary and booster YFV17D yellow fever vaccination, bulk TCR alpha and beta repertoires were sequenced over time. Bulk PBMC replicates and cell subsets were isolated from blood drawn at multiple timepoints before and after both primary and secondary immunization.

The treatment or condition label for this specimen denotes: live attenuated yellow fever vaccine strain. At every blood-draw timepoint, two biological replicates of bulk PBMCs were collected. PBMCs were isolated from peripheral blood using a standard Ficoll-Paque protocol. RNA was extracted with TriZol from bulk PBMCs, CD4 and CD8 fractions, and dextramer-positive and dextramer-negative fractions. This clonotype was picked up a small number of times. Its antigen specificity is not known. Base qualities are not recorded, but no much larger clone differs from it by a single base. The paper as a whole reports these results and caveats: A small fraction of clonotypes appeared in both the CD4 and CD8 compartments, likely as a result of convergent recombination. Computational filtering was needed because FACS-sorted repertoires could contain abundant contaminating clonotypes from the bulk population. Compared with the primary T-cell response, the secondary T-cell response was weaker but faster, peaking on day 5 rather than day 15. Only two donors were included in the study, so the extent to which the findings can be generalized is limited. Most clones expanded after primary vaccination (roughly 96% of CD4 and about 85% of CD8) were re-detected after the booster, suggesting that broad memory maintenance occurred.

The CDR3 covers 14 residues, taking in both the cysteine and the phenylalanine. Of the read, only the CDR3 DNA is kept; its 42 bases are in frame from base 1. From the germline V gene, CDR1 is SGHRS and CDR2 is YFSETQ. V and J lose 7 bases and 10 bases, and a span of 23 bases separates them. For sequencing, an Illumina NovaSeq 6000 was employed. TCR cDNA was made using 5'RACE template switching, a step that added a universal primer site and unique molecular identifiers. Priming for cDNA synthesis came from both the TCR alpha and TCR beta constant segments. Library amplification involved two PCR steps, and the second step added sample barcodes and sequencing adapters. Libraries were sequenced on Illumina HiSeq 2500 (2x100 bp) or NovaSeq (2x150 bp). In the original analysis: Reads were demultiplexed and collapsed into UMI consensus sequences with MIGEC, and V(D)J alignment was performed with MiXCR. Vaccine-responding clonotypes were identified with edgeR using replicate PBMC samples, with FDR below 0.01 and a log2 fold change above 5 up to day 15 being required. Each bulk clonotype received a CD4 or CD8 identity based on whether the sequenced CD4 or CD8 repertoire contained that clonotype at higher abundance. TCRdb reanalyzed the raw reads on its own, using fastp at Q25 for trimming and MiXCR for clone calling, and kept in-frame beta chains. Rows are combined by CDR3 protein, so each entry shows the most common genes and DNA. The V and J calls were not made by the authors but by TCRdb's processing. The sample contains roughly 400,000 distinct CDR3 sequences, roughly a sixth of them found a single time. Over 15% of the sample is in the top ten clones.

The sequence derives from a man younger than 35 who received the YFV17D yellow fever vaccine. The chain uses TRBV5-1 and TRBJ1-1; too little of a D gene remains to name it. Sequencing used PBMCs, obtained before the yellow fever booster vaccination. CDR3 sequence: CASYPDPVAVGAFF. The bases are TGCGCCAGCTATCCCGACCCCGTGGCTGTCGGAGCTTTCTTT.